One and the same sample provided the 26 T cell receptor beta chains below, sequenced in a study of T cell responses to AZD1222 COVID-19 vaccine. Assay: immunoSEQ multiplex PCR; the TCRdb copy retains only in-frame clones and omits some. This sample yields 160,000 or so clones, of which 85% to 90% are seen a single time; 1.5% to 2% belongs to the top ten. This material consisted of peripheral blood, taken on day 0 of AZD1222 vaccination. These receptors were collected from an adult in good health.

The gene calls are TRBV29-1 and TRBJ2-3, with D maybe TRBD2 (5 bases). Germline lookup yields CDR1 SQVTM and CDR2 ANQGSEA. Deletions cut 4 bases from V and 3 bases from J, with 8 bases between. This CDR3 spans 12 amino acids. CDR3 sequence reads: CSVGRGTDTQYF. CDR3 coding DNA: TGCAGCGTTGGACGCGGGACAGATACGCAGTATTTT.

The chain couples TRBV29-1 to TRBJ1-4; weak D call: TRBD1 (6 bases). Germline V gene lookup returns CDR1 SQVTM and CDR2 ANQGSEA. The V and J ends lost 1 base and 7 bases respectively, with 10 bases between them. The CDR3 is 13 amino acids. The chain's CDR3 is CSVEGGGGEKLFF. The CDR3 DNA follows: TGCAGCGTTGAAGGAGGGGGTGGTGAAAAACTGTTTTTT.

The V and J genes are TRBV11-1 and TRBJ2-1; 15 positions agree with TRBD2. The CDR3 is 16 residues long. V shed 5 bases and J 9 bases; nucleotides not matched to a gene: 8. Germline-derived CDR1 and CDR2 are SGHAT and FQDESV (reference sequence). The CDR3 loop reads CASSHGLAGGYVEQFF. The CDR3 DNA reads as TGTGCCAGCAGCCATGGACTAGCGGGGGGGTATGTTGAGCAGTTCTTC.

The CDR3 DNA reads as TGTGCCAGCAGCTTAGGGAGCTATAATTCACCCCTCCACTTT. As protein: CASSLGSYNSPLHF. The chain links TRBV7-9 to TRBJ1-6; D gene unclear. Deletions cut 1 base from V and 3 bases from J, with 4 bases between. This CDR3 is 14 amino acids long. Germline assignment: CDR1 SEHNR and CDR2 FQNEAQ (reference sequence). Combining the CDR3 with reference TRBV7-9 and TRBJ1-6 gives the whole variable domain DTGVSQNPRHKITKRGQNVTFRCDPISEHNRLYWYRQTLGQGPEFLTYFQNEAQLEKSRLLSDRFSAERPKGSFSTLEIQRTEQGDSAMYLCASSLGSYNSPLHFGNGTRLTVT.

The chain recombines TRBV19 with TRBJ1-5, with D possibly being TRBD1 (5 bases). The CDR3 is 15 amino acids. The germline V and J ends were trimmed by 6 bases and 4 bases, with 16 bases remaining between them. Per germline, CDR1 LNHDA and CDR2 SQIVND (reference sequence). CDR3 loop: CASRADSRENQPQHF. CDR3 bases: TGTGCCAGTAGAGCAGACTCCAGGGAGAATCAGCCCCAGCATTTT. Supplemented by reference TRBV19 and TRBJ1-5, the full variable domain reads DGGITQSPKYLFRKEGQNVTLSCEQNLNHDAMYWYRQDPGQGLRLIYYSQIVNDFQKGDIAEGYSVSREKKESFPLTVTSAQKNPTAFYLCASRADSRENQPQHFGDGTRLSIL.

The rearrangement joins TRBV7-9 to TRBJ1-4; no definite D call. V lost 1 base and J 7 bases, leaving 10 bases between the germline ends. Germline V gene data show CDR1 as SEHNR and CDR2 as FQNEAQ (reference sequence). CDR3 length: 14 residues. In DNA, the CDR3 is TGTGCCAGCAGCTTAGGAGCAGGTGTTGAAAAACTGTTTTTT. Protein product: CASSLGAGVEKLFF.

V gene TRBV5-1 combines with J gene TRBJ2-1; TRBD2 matches at 7 bases. V lost 2 bases and J lost 0; bases outside the gene matches: 5. Germline V CDR1 and CDR2: SGHRS, YFSETQ. The CDR3 is 16 residues long. The CDR3 sequence: CASSFASGSSYNEQFF. Here the CDR3 DNA reads TGCGCCAGCAGCTTTGCTAGCGGTAGCTCCTACAATGAGCAGTTCTTC.

This sequence joins TRBV5-4 and TRBJ1-5, with no clear D. Per germline, CDR1 SGHNT and CDR2 YYREEE (reference sequence). Trimming took 4 bases from V and 2 from J, leaving 10 bases between them. This CDR3 has 14 residues. As DNA, the CDR3 is TGTGCCAGCAGCATCGGGGTGGGCAATCAGCCCCAGCATTTT. Amino acid sequence: CASSIGVGNQPQHF.

V and J are TRBV19 and TRBJ2-1, with D uncertain. Trimming cost V 10 bases and J 5 bases, with 9 bases left between them. Germline V lookup: CDR1 LNHDA, CDR2 SQIVND (reference sequence). CDR3 length equals 11 residues. CDR3 residues: CATQLDNEQFF. CDR3 DNA sequence: TGTGCCACCCAGCTCGACAATGAGCAGTTCTTC.

The rearrangement links TRBV5-4 to TRBJ1-2; D remains unclear. CDR3 length: 13 residues. The ends were cut back, 4 bases at V and 7 bases at J, with 14 bases in the middle. Germline V gene sequence: CDR1 SGHNT, CDR2 YYREEE (reference sequence). The CDR3 loop is CASSPGLPGGYTF. DNA of the CDR3: TGTGCCAGCAGCCCCGGACTCCCTGGTGGCTACACCTTC.

The gene calls are TRBV15 and TRBJ1-5; no clear D. Trimming shortened V by 8 bases and J by 0 bases, and 14 bases separated the two germline ends. This CDR3 is built from 15 residues. Germline lookup yields CDR1 LNHNV and CDR2 YYDKDF (reference sequence). CDR3 protein: CATPGGSYSNQPQHF. CDR3 in DNA: TGTGCCACCCCCGGAGGGTCATATAGCAATCAGCCCCAGCATTTT.

CDR3 region: CASSPSGAGNEKLFF. The CDR3 DNA reads as TGCGCCAGCAGCCCCTCAGGGGCGGGTAATGAAAAACTGTTTTTT. The chain employs TRBV5-1 and TRBJ1-4; TRBD1 might be the D (6 bases). Germline loops: CDR1 SGHRS, CDR2 YFSETQ. V was clipped by 4 bases and J by 4 bases, with 14 bases between them. The CDR3 runs to 15 residues.

This rearrangement joins TRBV6-2 or TRBV6-3 to TRBJ1-5; D is ambiguous. V lost 2 bases to trimming and J lost 3 bases, with 8 bases between them. The CDR3 loop spans 14 amino acids. The germline V gene encodes CDR1 MNHEY and CDR2 SVGEGT. CDR3 DNA sequence: TGTGCCAGCAGTTACCCGGACGACAATCAGCCCCAGCATTTT. Its translation is CASSYPDDNQPQHF.

The chain uses TRBV6-5 and TRBJ2-7; D assignment may be TRBD1 or TRBD2 (5 bases each). Germline values: CDR1 MNHEY, CDR2 SVGAGI. V lost 6 bases to trimming and J lost 1 base, with 16 bases between them. CDR3 length equals 15 residues. The CDR3 DNA reads TGTGCCAGCAGCGAGGGACCCCTCGGGTCCTACGAGCAGTACTTC. Residues: CASSEGPLGSYEQYF.

This chain joins TRBV27 and TRBJ1-6; D not certain. With 1 base removed from V and 4 bases from J, the gap between germline ends came to 2 bases. Germline V gene sequence: CDR1 MNHEY, CDR2 SMNVEV (reference sequence). This CDR3 has 13 residues. DNA for the CDR3: TGTGCCAGCAGTTTATTATATAATTCACCCCTCCACTTT. Its protein is CASSLLYNSPLHF.

V and J are TRBV2 and TRBJ1-4, with 9 bases fitting TRBD1. The CDR3 runs 20 residues. Trimming removed 5 bases from V and 7 bases from J; junction bases left unmatched: 23. Germline V gene data show CDR1 as SNHLY and CDR2 as FYNNEI. CDR3 sequence: CASSTPSEPTGQGMVEKLFF. The CDR3, as DNA: TGTGCCAGCAGTACACCCAGTGAACCCACGGGACAGGGAATGGTTGAAAAACTGTTTTTT.

The J gene is TRBJ2-2, the V gene TRBV7-2; D is undetermined. Germline values: CDR1 SGHTA, CDR2 FQGNSA. CDR3 size: 13 residues. V lost 5 bases to trimming and J lost 6 bases, with 10 bases between them. The CDR3 protein is CASSPGWAGELFF. The CDR3 bases are TGTGCCAGCAGCCCAGGATGGGCCGGGGAGCTGTTTTTT.

The chain uses TRBV28 and TRBJ1-2; D is undetermined. Trimming removed 2 bases at V and 8 bases at J, with 9 bases between. This CDR3 has 12 residues. Germline V CDR1 and CDR2: MDHEN, SYDVKM. CDR3 region: CASSLPRLGYTF. CDR3 nucleotides: TGTGCCAGCAGTTTACCGCGGCTGGGCTACACCTTC.

V usage is TRBV6-1 and J usage is TRBJ1-6; 7 nucleotides line up with TRBD1. The junction had 3 bases not matched to a gene; V was cut back by 2 bases and J by 5 bases. CDR1 and CDR2 from the germline V gene are MNHNS and SASEGT. The length of the CDR3 is 15 residues. In DNA, the CDR3 is TGTGCCAGCAGTGAATCAGGGGGTAATAATTCACCCCTCCACTTT. Translating it yields CASSESGGNNSPLHF.

The V call is TRBV10-1, the J call TRBJ2-1; 8 bases align to TRBD2. Germline CDR1 reads WNHNN; CDR2 reads SYGVQD (reference sequence). V lost 4 bases to trimming and J lost 2 bases; unmatched junction nucleotides: 1. The CDR3 is 14 amino acids. In DNA, the CDR3 is TGCGCCAGCAGTGCGGGACTAGCCTACAATGAGCAGTTCTTC. Amino acids: CASSAGLAYNEQFF.

The rearrangement uses TRBV7-9 and TRBJ1-1, with TRBD1 matching over 9 bases. Germline CDR1 reads SEHNR; CDR2 reads FQNEAQ (reference sequence). J was trimmed by 0 bases and V by 6 bases; bases with no gene match: 5. CDR3 length: 15 amino acids. The CDR3 here is CASRPTGGMNTEAFF. The CDR3 bases are TGTGCCAGCAGGCCGACAGGGGGTATGAACACTGAAGCTTTCTTT. The whole variable domain, filled in from reference TRBV7-9 and TRBJ1-1, reads DTGVSQNPRHKITKRGQNVTFRCDPISEHNRLYWYRQTLGQGPEFLTYFQNEAQLEKSRLLSDRFSAERPKGSFSTLEIQRTEQGDSAMYLCASRPTGGMNTEAFFGQGTRLTVV.

This clone has a single count. J is TRBJ2-1 and V is TRBV28, with D hard to call. CDR1 and CDR2 (germline): MDHEN, SYDVKM. Between the trimmed V and J ends, which lost 2 bases and 7 bases, there was a span of 6 bases. This CDR3 has 12 amino acids. The CDR3 bases are TGTGCCAGCAGTTTAATTTGGAATGAGCAGTTCTTC. This encodes CASSLIWNEQFF.

The V and J genes are TRBV18 and TRBJ1-1; no clear D. The length of the CDR3 is 14 residues. Between the trimmed V and J ends, which lost 2 bases and 0 bases, there was a span of 7 bases. The V gene's germline CDR1 is KGHSH and CDR2 LQKENI. The CDR3 reads CASSPARMNTEAFF. The CDR3 region has the DNA TGTGCCAGCTCACCAGCGAGGATGAACACTGAAGCTTTCTTT.

V usage is TRBV18 and J usage is TRBJ2-1; 8 nucleotides align to TRBD1. Germline V gene lookup returns CDR1 KGHSH and CDR2 LQKENI. This CDR3 spans 16 amino acids. J gave up 3 bases and V 2 bases, and 6 bases lay outside the gene matches. CDR3 bases: TGTGCCAGCTCACCAGTTCCGGGGACAGGCTACAATGAGCAGTTCTTC. This codes for CASSPVPGTGYNEQFF. Full variable domain (rest looked up from reference TRBV18 and TRBJ2-1): NAGVMQNPRHLVRRRGQEARLRCSPMKGHSHVYWYRQLPEEGLKFMVYLQKENIIDESGMPKERFSAEFPKEGPSILRIQQVVRGDSAAYFCASSPVPGTGYNEQFFGPGTRLTVL.

The chain has TRBV7-3 and TRBJ2-1, with 10 bases that match TRBD2. This CDR3 is built from 14 residues. Germline CDR1 SGHTA, CDR2 FQGTGA. Trimming removed 4 bases from V and 8 bases from J; junction bases left unmatched: 5. DNA of the CDR3: TGTGCCAGCAGCTCAGCGGGGGGGCTTGATGAGCAGTTCTTC. Its translation: CASSSAGGLDEQFF.

The V gene is TRBV4-1, the J gene TRBJ1-5; maybe TRBD1 (5 bases). The CDR3 is made up of 14 amino acids. Germline-derived CDR1 and CDR2 are MGHRA and YSYEKL. V dropped 2 bases and J dropped 5 bases, with 10 bases sitting between them. The CDR3 nucleotides are TGCGCCAGCAGCCAACCCGGGACTTATCAGCCCCAGCATTTT. It is translated as CASSQPGTYQPQHF.